Following are 23 T cell receptor beta chains from one sample sequenced in a study of blood T cell repertoires in COVID-19. Method: immunoSEQ multiplex PCR; TCRdb's copy keeps in-frame clones and lacks some. The data show under 85,000 clones, over 70% seen once. The sequencing input was peripheral blood. The origin of the receptors is a man aged 50 or older with active COVID-19.

This chain connects TRBV19 to TRBJ2-1, with 14 bases matching TRBD2. The V segment lost 6 bases and the J segment 8 bases; nucleotides outside the gene matches: 0. CDR1 is LNHDA and CDR2 is SQIVND in the germline V gene (reference sequence). The CDR3 contains 13 residues. CDR3 sequence (DNA): TGTGCCAGTAGGACTAGCGGGAGGGATGAGCAGTTCTTC. It codes for CASRTSGRDEQFF.

The chain employs TRBV6-5 and TRBJ1-6; D uncertain. Per the germline V gene, CDR1 is MNHEY and CDR2 is SVGAGI. The CDR3 has 15 amino acids. Trimming took off 8 bases at V and 6 bases at J, with 17 bases between the two ends. The CDR3 is CASRRRELGNSPLHF. The DNA of the CDR3 is TGTGCCAGCCGGCGGCGGGAGTTAGGTAATTCACCCCTCCACTTT.

This clone appeared a single time. V and J are TRBV29-1 and TRBJ2-3; D is perhaps TRBD1 (5 bases). V dropped 3 bases and J dropped 11 bases, with 12 bases sitting between them. This CDR3 spans 11 amino acids. Germline assignment: CDR1 SQVTM and CDR2 ANQGSEA. CDR3 bases: TGCAGCGTTGAGCTCACAGGAAGGCAGTATTTT. Translated, it gives CSVELTGRQYF.

This clone was seen a single time. The rearrangement uses TRBV4-2 and TRBJ2-3, with D possibly matching TRBD2 (5 bases). The germline V gene has CDR1 LGHNA and CDR2 YNFKEQ. Trimming took off 4 bases at V and 6 bases at J, with 20 bases between the two ends. The CDR3 spans 16 residues. CDR3 protein: CASSPLIAGFGDTQYF. The CDR3 nucleotides are TGTGCCAGCAGCCCACTTATCGCGGGTTTCGGGGATACGCAGTATTTT.

This clone was counted only a few times. The J gene is TRBJ1-1, the V gene TRBV5-6, with 9 bases matching TRBD1. After removal of 8 bases from V and 1 base from J, the junction contained 9 bases not matched to a gene. The CDR3 loop spans 15 amino acids. CDR1 and CDR2 (germline): SGHDT, YYEEEE. The CDR3 nucleotides are TGTGCCAGGAGGAGGGACAGGGAGGGGAACACTGAAGCTTTCTTT. This codes for CARRRDREGNTEAFF. Full variable domain (missing parts from reference TRBV5-6 and TRBJ1-1): DAGVTQSPTHLIKTRGQQVTLRCSPKSGHDTVSWYQQALGQGPQFIFQYYEEEERQRGNFPDRFSGHQFPNYSSELNVNALLLGDSALYLCARRRDREGNTEAFFGQGTRLTVV.

The chain joins TRBV6-5 to TRBJ2-1; possibly TRBD1 for D (5 bases). The CDR3 loop spans 15 amino acids. Germline V gene data show CDR1 as MNHEY and CDR2 as SVGAGI. Trimming removed 0 bases from V and 4 bases from J, with 10 bases in between. The DNA for the CDR3 is TGTGCCAGCAGTTACTCGGGGCGGAGATACAATGAGCAGTTCTTC. This encodes CASSYSGRRYNEQFF.

The CDR3 DNA follows: TGTGCCAGCAGTTACGGGCTAGCGGTGCCTCGGGAGCAGTACTTC. Amino acids: CASSYGLAVPREQYF. The gene calls are TRBV6-2 or TRBV6-3 and TRBJ2-7; 7 nucleotides agree with TRBD2. CDR1 MNHEY and CDR2 SVGEGT come from the germline V gene. This CDR3 is built from 15 residues. Trimming at V came to 2 bases and at J to 7 bases, leaving 11 bases not matched to a gene.

V usage is TRBV19 and J usage is TRBJ2-1; TRBD1 matches 8 bases. The V segment lost 10 bases and the J segment 5 bases; nucleotides outside the gene matches: 10. The CDR3 is 14 residues long. The germline V gene encodes CDR1 LNHDA and CDR2 SQIVND (reference sequence). The CDR3 DNA follows: TGTGCCACCTCCCGGGACAGGAAAAACAATGAGCAGTTCTTC. Protein: CATSRDRKNNEQFF.

The rearrangement links TRBV4-1 to TRBJ1-2; TRBD1 aligns across 7 bases. There are 16 residues in the CDR3. The germline V gene encodes CDR1 MGHRA and CDR2 YSYEKL. The J segment lost 4 bases and the V segment lost 1 base, leaving 9 bases of the junction unmatched. DNA for the CDR3: TGCGCCAGCAGCCAAGGACAGGGCGGAATTGCCTATGGCTACACCTTC. Translation: CASSQGQGGIAYGYTF.

The rearrangement uses TRBV5-4 and TRBJ1-2, with 9 positions matching TRBD1. The CDR3 covers 15 residues. Germline CDR1 and CDR2: SGHNT and YYREEE (reference sequence). With V trimmed by 6 bases and J by 4 bases, 10 bases remained unmatched. The CDR3 reads CASIPGQGFSYGYTF. The CDR3 region has the DNA TGTGCCAGCATTCCGGGACAGGGTTTCTCCTATGGCTACACCTTC.

The V and J genes are TRBV11-2 and TRBJ2-3; 7 bases match TRBD2. Trimming cost V 7 bases and J 5 bases; bases outside gene matches: 9. Germline V gives CDR1 SGHAT, CDR2 FQNNGV. The CDR3 length is 14 residues. CDR3 loop: CASIRDYLGDTQYF. Here the CDR3 DNA reads TGTGCCAGCATCCGGGACTATTTGGGAGATACGCAGTATTTT.

The gene calls are TRBV6-1 and TRBJ2-4, with D tentatively TRBD2 (6 bases). V lost 3 bases and J lost 6, with 9 bases in between. This CDR3 region has 13 residues. Germline V CDR1 and CDR2: MNHNS, SASEGT. The CDR3 bases are TGTGCCAGCAGTGACGGGAGAGGAAACATTCAGTACTTC. Its protein is CASSDGRGNIQYF.

This chain connects TRBV7-9 to TRBJ2-5; a possible D gene is TRBD1 (5 bases). The CDR3 runs 14 residues. CDR1 SEHNR and CDR2 FQNEAQ come from the germline V gene (reference sequence). With 0 bases removed from V and 3 bases from J, the gap between germline ends came to 8 bases. CDR3 sequence (DNA): TGTGCCAGCAGCTTAGCACAGGTCGAAGAGACCCAGTACTTC. Its protein product is CASSLAQVEETQYF.

The rearrangement links TRBV7-8 to TRBJ2-3, with D possibly being TRBD2 (5 bases). The V gene's germline CDR1 is SGHVS and CDR2 FQNEAQ. The CDR3 spans 15 residues. V lost 0 bases, J lost 0 bases, and 7 bases lay in between. The CDR3 protein is CASSLALASTDTQYF. The CDR3 DNA follows: TGTGCCAGCAGCTTAGCTCTAGCTAGCACAGATACGCAGTATTTT.

V is TRBV5-6 and J is TRBJ2-7; TRBD1 might be the D (7 bases). The CDR3 covers 14 residues. V was clipped by 1 base and J by 5 bases, with 13 bases between them. Looked up from germline, CDR1 is SGHDT and CDR2 is YYEEEE. CDR3 bases: TGTGCCAGCAGCTTGTTGCAGGGGGAGGACGAGCAGTACTTC. Translating gives CASSLLQGEDEQYF.

V and J are TRBV6-5 and TRBJ2-1, with 13 positions matching TRBD2. V shed 6 bases, J shed 15 bases, and the junction held 8 bases outside the gene matches. Looked up from germline, CDR1 is MNHEY and CDR2 is SVGAGI. The CDR3 totals 13 residues. CDR3 coding DNA: TGTGCCAGCAGACTAGGACTAGCGGGAGTGCCGTTCTTC. Its translation is CASRLGLAGVPFF.

The rearrangement links TRBV4-1 to TRBJ1-1; TRBD1 aligns across 9 bases. This CDR3 is 15 amino acids long. Germline loops: CDR1 MGHRA, CDR2 YSYEKL. Unmatched junction bases numbered 4, after V lost 4 bases and J lost 1 base. The CDR3 sequence: CASSRWTGENTEAFF. The CDR3 coding sequence is TGCGCCAGCAGCCGATGGACAGGGGAGAACACTGAAGCTTTCTTT.

V is TRBV11-2 and J is TRBJ2-3; 16 bases fit TRBD2. This CDR3 has 18 residues. From germline, CDR1 is SGHAT and CDR2 FQNNGV. Trimming at V came to 5 bases and at J to 5 bases, leaving 10 bases not matched to a gene. CDR3 coding DNA: TGTGCCAGCAGCACGGGACTAGCGGGGGGGAGGGGCCTAGATACGCAGTATTTT. Translation: CASSTGLAGGRGLDTQYF.

The chain carries TRBV13 and TRBJ2-3; D uncertain. The CDR3 is 13 amino acids. Trimming stripped 4 bases from V and 2 bases from J, with 7 bases between. The germline V gene encodes CDR1 PRHDT and CDR2 FYEKMQ (reference sequence). The CDR3 loop reads CASSSDFTDTQYF. Written as DNA, the CDR3 is TGTGCCAGCAGCTCAGACTTCACAGATACGCAGTATTTT.

This chain joins TRBV27 and TRBJ1-1; D is perhaps TRBD1 (6 bases). The CDR3 sequence is 12 residues long. Trimming pared 2 bases from V and 11 bases from J, leaving 12 bases between. From germline, CDR1 is MNHEY and CDR2 SMNVEV (reference sequence). This CDR3 reads CASSLPGHSAFF. Written as DNA, the CDR3 is TGTGCCAGCAGTTTACCGGGACACTCCGCTTTCTTT.

The chain joins TRBV11-3 to TRBJ2-2; 11 nucleotides agree with TRBD2. Trimming removed 6 bases from V and 6 bases from J; junction bases left unmatched: 0. The CDR3 totals 13 residues. Germline V gene data show CDR1 as SGHNT and CDR2 as YENEEA. CDR3 nucleotide sequence: TGTGCCAGCAGACTAGCGGGGGCCGGGGAGCTGTTTTTT. This translates into CASRLAGAGELFF. Full variable domain (missing parts from reference TRBV11-3 and TRBJ2-2): EAGVVQSPRYKIIEKKQPVAFWCNPISGHNTLYWYLQNLGQGPELLIRYENEEAVDDSQLPKDRFSAERLKGVDSTLKIQPAELGDSAVYLCASRLAGAGELFFGEGSRLTVL.

This clone was detected once. V is TRBV18 and J is TRBJ2-1; 7 nucleotides align to TRBD1. The V segment lost 1 base and the J segment 5 bases; nucleotides outside the gene matches: 2. The length of the CDR3 is 14 residues. Germline V gene lookup returns CDR1 KGHSH and CDR2 LQKENI. The CDR3 is CASSPQGAHNEQFF. DNA of the CDR3: TGTGCCAGCTCACCACAGGGGGCCCACAATGAGCAGTTCTTC. Looking up the rest from reference TRBV18 and TRBJ2-1 gives the full variable domain: NAGVMQNPRHLVRRRGQEARLRCSPMKGHSHVYWYRQLPEEGLKFMVYLQKENIIDESGMPKERFSAEFPKEGPSILRIQQVVRGDSAAYFCASSPQGAHNEQFFGPGTRLTVL.

The chain joins TRBV6-2 or TRBV6-3 to TRBJ1-2; a possible D gene is TRBD1 (6 bases). The CDR3 totals 15 residues. Trimming pared 0 bases from V and 4 bases from J, leaving 12 bases between. Germline values: CDR1 MNHEY, CDR2 SVGEGT. The CDR3 sequence: CASSYSAGATYGYTF. Written as DNA, the CDR3 is TGTGCCAGCAGTTACTCGGCGGGGGCTACCTATGGCTACACCTTC.